This is a list of T cell receptor beta chains from one sample in a study of blood T cells in healthy people across ages. TCRdb analysed the 5' RACE reads with MiXCR anew, one entry per CDR3 protein. Of about a million distinct CDR3 sequences detected, roughly 48% appear once; the ten largest clones hold roughly 12%. The sequenced sample consisted of blood. These receptors all stem from a man younger than 45 in good health. CDR3s include the opening cysteine and the closing phenylalanine or tryptophan. D genes are given only for firm matches. Not every row has a clone size; where given, it reads once, few, many or a size class.

clone_size,d_call,v_call,j_call,cdr3_nt,cdr3_aa
.,.,TRBV27,TRBJ1-2,TGTGCCAGCAGTTCCCCACAGGGCGGAGTCTATGGCTACACCTTC,CASSSPQGGVYGYTF
.,.,TRBV21-1,TRBJ2-5,TGTGCCAGCAGCAAAGTACGGGAACTTGGGGAGACCCAGTACTTC,CASSKVRELGETQYF
.,TRBD2,TRBV12-3/TRBV12-4,TRBJ2-3,TGTGCCAGCAGCTTGGGACTAGCTCGAGCAGATGCGGAATATTTT,CASSLGLARADAEYF
.,TRBD1,TRBV12-3/TRBV12-4,TRBJ2-1,TGTGCCAGCATGCTCGACGGGACAGCCTCCTACAATGAGCAGTTCTTC,CASMLDGTASYNEQFF
.,TRBD1,TRBV27,TRBJ1-1,TGTGCCAGCAGTCCTGGACAGGTCACTGAAGCTTTCTTT,CASSPGQVTEAFF
.,TRBD1,TRBV2,TRBJ2-2,TGTGCCAGCAGTGTGGGACAGGCAACAACCGGGGAGCTGTTTTTT,CASSVGQATTGELFF
.,.,TRBV12-3/TRBV12-4,TRBJ2-3,TGTGCCAGCATTTTATCTGGGAGCACAGATACGCAGTATTTT,CASILSGSTDTQYF
.,.,TRBV28,TRBJ2-7,TGTGCCAGCAGGCTACAGGGTTCCTACGAGCAGTACTTC,CASRLQGSYEQYF
.,.,TRBV11-3,TRBJ2-3,TGTGCCAGCAGCTCCAGAGGAAGCACAGATGCGCAGTATTTT,CASSSRGSTDAQYF
.,.,TRBV20-1,TRBJ2-1,TGCAGTGCTAGAACCCTCGAGAGGATGGGTGCCTGTGAGCAGTTCTTC,CSARTLERMGACEQFF
.,.,TRBV3-1,TRBJ2-4,TGTGCCAGCAGCCCTTGGGGGGGCGGTACCAAAAACATTCAGTACTTC,CASSPWGGGTKNIQYF
few,TRBD1,TRBV5-1,TRBJ2-3,TGCGCCAGCAGCGAAGGGACAGGATCTAGCACAGATACGCAGTATTTT,CASSEGTGSSTDTQYF
.,.,TRBV18,TRBJ2-5,TGTGCCAGCTCACTTCAACGCCAAGAGACCCAGTACTTC,CASSLQRQETQYF
.,.,TRBV20-1,TRBJ2-7,TGCAGTGCTAGAGGACAGTCGGTGGGCGAGCAGTACTTC,CSARGQSVGEQYF
.,TRBD1,TRBV29-1,TRBJ1-2,TGCAGCGTAGACGGACAGGGCTACGATGGCTACACCTTC,CSVDGQGYDGYTF
.,.,TRBV12-3/TRBV12-4,TRBJ1-2,TGTGCCAGCAGCAAAACAAGTGGGCGGAACTATGGCTACACCTTC,CASSKTSGRNYGYTF
.,TRBD2,TRBV20-1,TRBJ2-2,TGCAGTGCTAGACGGGGACTAGCGGGGGGACGTACCGGGGAGCTGTTTTTT,CSARRGLAGGRTGELFF
.,.,TRBV29-1,TRBJ2-7,TGCAGCGTTGAAGGTGACAGGCCCGCCTACGAGCAGTACTTC,CSVEGDRPAYEQYF
.,.,TRBV7-2,TRBJ2-7,TGTGCCAGCAGCCGACCCTCTCTGGCCTACGAGCAGTACTTC,CASSRPSLAYEQYF
.,TRBD1,TRBV20-1,TRBJ2-4,TGCAGTGCTAGAGATGGGCAGGGGGCGGGTGACATTCAGTACTTC,CSARDGQGAGDIQYF
few,TRBD2,TRBV7-9,TRBJ2-3,TGTGCCAGCAGCGCGACTAGCGGTGCTGGAGATACGCAGTATTTT,CASSATSGAGDTQYF
few,.,TRBV6-2/TRBV6-3,TRBJ2-3,TGTGCCAGCAGTACGCGGACGGGCACTAGCACAGATACGCAGTATTTT,CASSTRTGTSTDTQYF
.,.,TRBV20-1,TRBJ2-5,TGCAGTGGAAGGGTGAGACAAGAGACCCAGTACTTC,CSGRVRQETQYF
few,.,TRBV29-1,TRBJ2-4,TGCAGCGTTGTCAGTGTGGGCAAGGCTGGGCTAGCCAAAAACATTCAGTACTTC,CSVVSVGKAGLAKNIQYF
.,.,TRBV2,TRBJ2-1,TGTGCCAAGCCGGGACGGGGTCCCAATGAGCAGTTCTTC,CAKPGRGPNEQFF
few,TRBD1,TRBV30,TRBJ2-3,TGTGCCTGGACACCAGGGGGCTTTAGCACAGATACGCAGTATTTT,CAWTPGGFSTDTQYF
.,TRBD2,TRBV28,TRBJ2-3,TGTGCCAGCAGCCTAATTAGCGGGGGGGCTGAGGCAGATACGCAGTATTTT,CASSLISGGAEADTQYF
.,TRBD1,TRBV5-1,TRBJ1-6,TGCGCCAGCAGCTTACAGGGGAGTGCTTCACCCCTCCACTTT,CASSLQGSASPLHF